This T cell receptor beta chain was obtained from a study of cytomegalovirus exposure and HLA in healthy donors. Findings and caveats of the study: Segments of the TCR beta V type were, in most cases, productive about 90% or about 30% of the time in an earlier analysis.

The CDR3 is 18 amino acids. Germline lookup yields CDR1 MNHEY and CDR2 SMNVEV (reference sequence). With 5 bases clipped from V and 0 bases from J, the junction kept 7 bases outside the gene matches. PCR was performed using 60 Vbeta and 13 Jbeta primers. Clones were sequenced by immunoSEQ multiplex PCR, and TCRdb holds only the in-frame ones, with some missing. The repertoire holds 150,000 to 200,000 clones, over 70% seen once, with around 15% in the top ten. Note on this clone: Its antigen is as yet unknown.

The sequenced sample consisted of PBMCs. The chain has TRBV27 and TRBJ1-6; TRBD1 agrees at 10 bases. This clonotype was sampled from a woman in her thirties or forties in good health and CMV-seronegative. CDR3 protein: CASSPGTGAFSYNSPLHF. The CDR3, as DNA: TGTGCCAGCAGTCCCGGGACAGGGGCTTTCTCCTATAATTCACCCCTCCACTTT.